This T cell receptor (beta chain) was found in a study of blood T cell repertoires in COVID-19. The wider study: In each case, the material was cDNA or gDNA derived from T cells, B-cell-depleted T cells, or PBMCs.

This clone was seen a few times. Authors' processing steps: Amplification from reference gene primers served as the basis for estimated nucleated cell counts. The assay was immunoSEQ multiplex PCR, and TCRdb's table has in-frame clones only and misses some. The V and J calls and clone size were taken over from that table, and D and trimming were inferred from the DNA. The table has under 130,000 clones, 85% seen once. The germline V and J ends were trimmed by 1 base and 0 bases, with 4 bases remaining between them. The CDR3 runs to 15 residues. The germline CDR1 and CDR2 sequences are SEHNR and FQNEAQ (reference sequence).

J is TRBJ1-6 and V is TRBV7-9; no reliable D call. The sequencing sample was made of peripheral blood. This clonotype originated in a man aged 50 or older with acute or convalescent COVID-19. The chain's CDR3 is CASSLDSSYNSPLHF. CDR3 sequence (DNA): TGTGCCAGCAGCTTAGATAGCTCCTATAATTCACCCCTCCACTTT.